These T cell receptor beta chains were read from a single sample in a study of a mutant IDH1 vaccine in newly diagnosed glioma. For these TCRs, the target antigens are not known. The data were produced by immunoSEQ multiplex PCR, yet TCRdb's version contains in-frame clones alone and is incomplete. The table lists tens of thousands of clones, around 80% of them singletons. The source was PBMCs, collected from a glioma patient whose treatment included an IDH1 peptide vaccine. The receptor source for this set is a young man with glioma. Each CDR3 is given with its conserved first and last residue. A D gene is named only where the DNA matches it firmly. Size is omitted from some rows. Given values are once, few, many or a class for expanded clones.

j_call clone_size v_call d_call cdr3_nt cdr3_aa
TRBJ1-4 - TRBV19 - TGTGCCAGTGGTACTTATGAAGGTGAAAAACTGTTTTTT CASGTYEGEKLFF
TRBJ1-5 - TRBV28 - TGTGCCACCAAAGTAGTAGGGGTTTTAAATCAGCCCCAGCATTTT CATKVVGVLNQPQHF
TRBJ1-4 - TRBV11-2 - TGTGCCAGCAGCTCTCTGACCTTTAATGAAAAACTGTTTTTT CASSSLTFNEKLFF
TRBJ2-7 - TRBV11-1 TRBD1 TGTGCCAGCAGCTGGAGGACAGGGGGCCCCTACGAGCAGTACTTC CASSWRTGGPYEQYF
TRBJ2-3 - TRBV7-9 - TGTGCCAGCAGCTTAATGGTCCTCCCCACAGATACGCAGTATTTT CASSLMVLPTDTQYF
TRBJ2-7 - TRBV29-1 - TGCAGCGTTGCTGGGACCACGGGAGCGTCTATTTTGGTTAACGAGCAGTACTTC CSVAGTTGASILVNEQYF
TRBJ1-6 few TRBV27 - TGTGCCAGCAGTTTTGGGATCCCTAATTCACCCCTCCACTTT CASSFGIPNSPLHF
TRBJ2-1 - TRBV2 TRBD2 TGTGCCAGCAGTTTTAGCGGGGGGGTGAGGGGTGAGCAGTTCTTC CASSFSGGVRGEQFF
TRBJ2-7 - TRBV28 - TGTGCCAGCAGTTTAATTGGGCAGGGGCCAAGCTCCTACGAGCAGTACTTC CASSLIGQGPSSYEQYF
TRBJ1-2 once TRBV28 - TGTGCCAGCAGTTTAGGCAACTCCAACTATGGCTACACCTTC CASSLGNSNYGYTF
TRBJ2-7 - TRBV7-9 - TGTGCCAGCAGCTTAGCAGACCCCTACGAGCAGTACTTC CASSLADPYEQYF
TRBJ1-1 - TRBV6-1 - TGTGCCAGCAGTGACAACCGGAACACTGAAGCTTTCTTT CASSDNRNTEAFF
TRBJ2-7 - TRBV9 - TGTGCCAGCAGCTCCTCTTGGGGGGTCTACGAGCAGTACTTC CASSSSWGVYEQYF
TRBJ2-7 - TRBV5-6 - TGTGCCAGCAGCTTGGGTTGGGACCACGAGCAGTACTTC CASSLGWDHEQYF
TRBJ2-7 - TRBV18 TRBD1 TGTGCCAGCTCACGACAGGGCTACGAGCAGTACTTC CASSRQGYEQYF
TRBJ1-5 - TRBV6-1 TRBD1 TGTGCCAGCAGTAAACAGGGGGCCCTTCAGCCCCAGCATTTT CASSKQGALQPQHF
TRBJ1-5 - TRBV27 TRBD1 TGTGCCAGCAGTTTATCGGGGACAGGCAGCAATCAGCCCCAGCATTTT CASSLSGTGSNQPQHF
TRBJ2-7 - TRBV6-5 - TGTGCCAGCAGTCCAGGGATTAGCTACGAGCAGTACTTC CASSPGISYEQYF
TRBJ1-5 - TRBV4-2 - TGTGCCAGCAGCCAAGATGGGCAGGACAATCAGCCCCAGCATTTT CASSQDGQDNQPQHF
TRBJ1-1 - TRBV4-1 - TGCGCCAGCAGCCAAGATGCGAGTGCGTGGAGGCCTGAAGCTTTCTTT CASSQDASAWRPEAFF
TRBJ1-1 - TRBV10-3 TRBD1 TGTGCCATCAGTGACACAGACAGGGCGAACACTGAAGCTTTCTTT CAISDTDRANTEAFF
TRBJ2-2 few TRBV10-1 - TGCGCCAGCAGTGCGCAGCGAGGGGGGGAGCTGTTTTTT CASSAQRGGELFF
TRBJ2-2 - TRBV7-6 - TGTGCCAGCAGCTTAAATCCGGGCCTCACCGGGGAGCTGTTTTTT CASSLNPGLTGELFF
TRBJ1-2 - TRBV18 TRBD1 TGTGCCAGCTCACCTCGGACAGGGGACGGTGGCTACACCTTC CASSPRTGDGGYTF
TRBJ1-5 - TRBV4-1 - TGCGCCAGCAGCCAAGAAGGGGGGAATCAGCCCCAGCATTTT CASSQEGGNQPQHF
TRBJ2-3 - TRBV5-1 - TGCGCCAGCAGCTTGGTCGGGAGTAGCACAGATACGCAGTATTTT CASSLVGSSTDTQYF
TRBJ2-7 - TRBV18 - TGTGCCAGCTCACCGGACCAGGGAAGGGAGCAGTACTTC CASSPDQGREQYF
TRBJ2-1 - TRBV2 - TGTGCCAGCAGCTTTCAGGGGATGTACGGGGGTGAGCAGTTCTTC CASSFQGMYGGEQFF
TRBJ1-4 - TRBV6-1 - TGTGCCAGCAGACCAGGGTCGGTAAAACTGTTTTTT CASRPGSVKLFF
TRBJ1-2 - TRBV30 - TGTGCCTGGAGTGTACGGTTTGGGGGTTGGCCCTATGGCTACACCTTC CAWSVRFGGWPYGYTF